This T cell receptor beta chain was observed in a study of shared clonotypes between healthy human individuals. Study at large: CD8 memory received one plate per donor, CD8 naive two, CD4 memory three and CD4 naive three. Broader study findings: The small donor group covered limited genetic and exposure diversity. Relative to their counterparts shared across all four donors, non-shared clonotypes exhibited diminished generation probabilities.

Deep-level assay runs were performed. Sequenced by immunoSEQ multiplex PCR; TCRdb stores in-frame clones only, minus some. The table records about 1.5 million clones, 98% of them present only once. Concerning this clone: What it binds is unknown.

The sequence was collected from a man younger than 40 in good health. The sequenced sample was naive CD4+ T cells sorted from blood. The sample's subset: CD45RA+ positively selected.

The CDR3 loop reads CASSSVPYEQYF. The CDR3 nucleotides read TGTGCCAGCAGTTCGGTTCCCTACGAGCAGTACTTC. V gene TRBV6-5 combines with J gene TRBJ2-7; D gene unclear. From germline, CDR1 is MNHEY and CDR2 SVGAGI. Trimming stripped 4 bases from V and 2 bases from J, with 6 bases between. This CDR3 comprises 12 residues.